The 27 T cell receptor beta chains below all came from one sample that was sequenced in a study of regulatory T cells in long-lasting Graves disease (dated by TCRdb to the early 2020s). The time point tag for this specimen amounts to: newly diagnosed GD, antithyroid drugs for less than 3 months. For both TCR sequencing and RNA sequencing, RNA was extracted from PBMCs in TRIzol. The protocol used for the library was multiplex PCR. The data were produced on an Illumina HiSeq 4000. To build TCR beta libraries, CDR3 regions were amplified by Arm-PCR using iRepertoire HTBI primers. Clones were called with MiXCR by TCRdb after fastp trimmed the public reads at Q25, and only in-frame beta chains were retained. Rows are unified per CDR3 protein, each entry keeping the most common DNA and genes. The sample contains 450,000 to 650,000 distinct CDR3 sequences, roughly 15% of them found a single time. 20% to 25% of the sample is held by the ten biggest clonotypes.

This sample was shared with a second study, whose subject was T cells in Graves' hyperthyroidism and ophthalmopathy.

The material was peripheral blood mononuclear cells (PBMCs), obtained at new diagnosis, from a patient treated with antithyroid drugs. The receptor source for this set is a woman aged 40 to 65 with Graves disease. Donor details come from another sample of the same person, matched by shared clones.

This clonotype was found a few times. The V call is TRBV7-6, the J call TRBJ1-1; D possibly corresponds to TRBD1 (5 bases). The CDR3 is 15 amino acids. Trimming stripped 0 bases from V and 3 bases from J, with 11 bases between. Germline CDR1 SGHVS, CDR2 FNYEAQ. CDR3 in amino acids: CASSLATGVDTEAFF. In DNA, the CDR3 is TGTGCCAGCAGCTTAGCGACGGGGGTAGACACTGAAGCTTTCTTT.

This clonotype was detected many times. J is TRBJ2-3 and V is TRBV11-2; D uncertain. The CDR3 length is 16 residues. V lost 0 bases, J lost 4 bases, and 14 bases lay in between. From germline, CDR1 is SGHAT and CDR2 FQNNGV. The CDR3 sequence: CASSLDRQARADTQYF. The CDR3 DNA reads TGTGCCAGCAGCTTAGATCGGCAGGCTCGCGCAGATACGCAGTATTTT.

Comment on this clonotype: A much larger clone lies one base from this, so it may be a read error. In DNA, the CDR3 is TGTGCCGGCAGTTTAACGAAATATGGCTACACCTTC. Translating gives CAGSLTKYGYTF. V is TRBV28 and J is TRBJ1-2, with unresolved D. CDR1 and CDR2 (germline): MDHEN, SYDVKM. The CDR3 spans 12 residues.

Many counts were recorded for this clonotype. One end of the junction does not line up with germline, which may come from a read error. The chain links TRBV3-1 to TRBJ1-1; no definite D call. CDR1 is LGHDT, CDR2 YNNKEL, per germline (reference sequence). This CDR3 region has 16 residues. The CDR3 spells CASRQGWRSLNTEAFF. CDR3 in DNA: TGTGCCAGCAGGCAAGGTTGGCGGAGCCTGAACACTGAAGCTTTCTTT.

This clonotype has more than one count but fewer than ten. The chain is built from TRBV30 and TRBJ1-2, with TRBD1 matching over 9 bases. V shed 8 bases, J shed 5 bases, and the junction held 24 bases outside the gene matches. Germline CDR1 reads GTSNPN; CDR2 reads SVGIG (reference sequence). This CDR3 contains 18 residues. The CDR3 nucleotides are TGTGCCCGCCGCGGGTTATTTTTCGGCGACAGGGGGAAATATGGCTACACCTTC. Its protein product is CARRGLFFGDRGKYGYTF.

The rearrangement uses TRBV5-1 and TRBJ1-3; D unclear. V shed 4 bases and J shed 0 bases, with 11 bases lying between them. The CDR3 has 15 amino acids. From germline, CDR1 is SGHRS and CDR2 YFSETQ. The CDR3 coding sequence is TGCGCCAGCAGCGTCAGTTGGAGCTCTGGAAACACCATATATTTT. Its translation: CASSVSWSSGNTIYF.

This rearrangement joins TRBV7-3 to TRBJ1-1; 9 nucleotides agree with TRBD1. Germline V CDR1 and CDR2: SGHTA, FQGTGA. This CDR3 has 16 amino acids. Trimming took 5 bases from V and 4 from J; bases not matched to a gene: 11. The CDR3 DNA reads as TGTGCCAGCAGCCCCAGGGCAGGACAGGGGTCCACTGAAGCTTTCTTT. It encodes CASSPRAGQGSTEAFF.

V gene TRBV24-1 combines with J gene TRBJ2-4; no clear D. V shed 3 bases and J shed 1 base, with 9 bases lying between them. CDR1 and CDR2 from the germline V gene are KGHDR and SFDVKD. CDR3 length equals 15 residues. The CDR3: CATSDRDNAKNIQYF. CDR3 nucleotide sequence: TGTGCCACCAGTGATCGCGACAACGCCAAAAACATTCAGTACTTC.

This clonotype was observed many times. The chain is built from TRBV6-2 or TRBV6-3 and TRBJ2-3; 11 bases line up with TRBD2. The ends lost 2 bases at V and 2 bases at J; junction bases unmatched: 6. Germline CDR1 MNHEY, CDR2 SVGEGT. The CDR3 is made up of 17 amino acids. The CDR3 spells CASSYALAGGFTDTQYF. The CDR3, as DNA: TGTGCCAGCAGTTACGCGCTAGCGGGGGGTTTCACAGATACGCAGTATTTT.

There are many counts of this clonotype. The rearrangement joins TRBV2 to TRBJ1-1; D not certain. The CDR3 runs to 12 residues. CDR1 is SNHLY and CDR2 is FYNNEI in the germline V gene. Between the trimmed V and J ends, which lost 9 bases and 7 bases, there was a span of 15 bases. The CDR3 nucleotides are TGTGCCAGTCGGCGGGATATGGTTGAAGCTTTCTTT. Amino acid sequence: CASRRDMVEAFF.

The sample holds many counts of this clonotype. As DNA, the CDR3 is TGTGCCAGCAGTTTGAAAGGGTCGTCAACTAATGAAAAACTGTTTTTT. This encodes CASSLKGSSTNEKLFF. The chain couples TRBV6-5 to TRBJ1-4; D is unresolved. CDR3 size: 16 residues. Germline V CDR1 and CDR2: MNHEY, SVGAGI. Between the trimmed V and J ends, which lost 4 bases and 0 bases, there was a span of 12 bases.

The table lists this clonotype with many counts. The V and J genes are TRBV20-1 and TRBJ2-5, with TRBD1 matching over 11 bases. Germline CDR1 reads DFQATT; CDR2 reads SNEGSKA (reference sequence). The CDR3 spans 14 residues. V lost 5 bases, J lost 4 bases, and 6 bases stayed unmatched. In DNA form, the CDR3 reads TGCAGTGCTTACCGGGACAGGGGGAGAGAGACCCAGTACTTC. Translated: CSAYRDRGRETQYF.

The J gene is TRBJ1-4, the V gene TRBV6-1, with D perhaps matching TRBD1 (5 bases). Germline V lookup: CDR1 MNHNS, CDR2 SASEGT. V shed 8 bases and J shed 8 bases, with 24 bases lying between them. CDR3 length: 16 amino acids. The CDR3 region has the DNA TGTGCCAGCTCACCAAAAGGGACTGGGAACGGCGAAAAACTGTTTTTT. Protein sequence: CASSPKGTGNGEKLFF.

The rearrangement links TRBV4-1 to TRBJ2-7, with D unresolved. V lost 0 bases and J lost 0, with 12 bases in between. Per germline, CDR1 MGHRA and CDR2 YSYEKL. CDR3 size: 16 residues. DNA for the CDR3: TGCGCCAGCAGCCAAGAGCCACGCCTGAGCTCCTACGAGCAGTACTTC. Its translation: CASSQEPRLSSYEQYF.

This clonotype appeared a few times. V gene TRBV3-1 combines with J gene TRBJ1-6, with 7 bases identical to TRBD1. Trimming removed 4 bases from V and 5 bases from J; junction bases left unmatched: 5. CDR1 LGHDT and CDR2 YNNKEL come from the germline V gene (reference sequence). The CDR3 consists of 15 residues. This CDR3 reads CASSRDSQNNSPLHF. For the CDR3, the DNA is TGTGCCAGCAGCCGGGACAGCCAGAATAATTCACCCCTCCACTTT.

The chain employs TRBV20-1 and TRBJ1-3; D may be TRBD1 (6 bases). The germline V gene encodes CDR1 DFQATT and CDR2 SNEGSKA (reference sequence). The V end was cut by 2 bases, the J end by 2 bases, with 7 bases between. The CDR3 is made up of 13 amino acids. The CDR3: CSARSGAGNTIYF. The CDR3 bases are TGCAGTGCTAGATCAGGGGCTGGAAACACCATATATTTT.

This clonotype was counted only a few times. The CDR3 here is CSARGVPEETQYF. DNA of the CDR3: TGCAGTGCTAGAGGGGTCCCCGAAGAGACCCAGTACTTC. The rearrangement uses TRBV20-1 and TRBJ2-5; no firm D call. Trimming removed 1 base at V and 3 bases at J, with 9 bases between. Germline-derived CDR1 and CDR2 are DFQATT and SNEGSKA (reference sequence). The CDR3 extends over 13 amino acids.

This clonotype has only a few counts. A much larger clone differs by one base, so this may be a read error. The J gene is TRBJ2-5, the V gene TRBV6-1; D remains ambiguous. This CDR3 region has 11 residues. Germline CDR1 reads MNHNS; CDR2 reads SASEGT. Trimming removed 6 bases at V and 0 bases at J, with 2 bases between. The CDR3 nucleotides are TGTGCCAGCAGCGACCAAGAGACCCAGTACTTC. This translates into CASSDQETQYF.

The rearrangement uses TRBV19 and TRBJ2-1, with D perhaps matching TRBD2 (5 bases). Germline V gene lookup returns CDR1 LNHDA and CDR2 SQIVND (reference sequence). The CDR3 has 19 amino acids. The V and J ends lost 5 bases and 0 bases respectively, with 23 bases between them. This CDR3 is CASSGLGIFILSSYNEQFF. CDR3 nucleotides: TGTGCCAGTAGTGGACTCGGGATTTTTATCTTGAGCTCCTACAATGAGCAGTTCTTC.

About this clonotype: This sequence may be a read error, since a much larger clone differs from it by one base. The CDR3 DNA follows: TGTGCCAGCAGCGGACAGAATACCCACAAGCAGTACTTC. Amino acid sequence: CASSGQNTHKQYF. The chain employs TRBV9 and TRBJ2-7; D may be TRBD1 (5 bases). V was pared by 3 bases and J by 8 bases, with 15 bases between. CDR1 is SGDLS and CDR2 is YYNGEE in the germline V gene. CDR3 length: 13 residues.

This clonotype was observed many times. The chain has TRBV7-9 and TRBJ1-3; 10 positions agree with TRBD1. The CDR3 is 15 amino acids. V was pared by 5 bases and J by 3 bases, with 4 bases of the junction left unmatched. The germline CDR1 and CDR2 sequences are SEHNR and FQNEAQ (reference sequence). The CDR3 DNA reads as TGTGCCAGCAGCCGACAGGGGGCTTATGGAAACACCATATATTTT. Translated: CASSRQGAYGNTIYF. Using reference TRBV7-9 and TRBJ1-3 for the parts outside the CDR3, the full variable domain is DTGVSQNPRHKITKRGQNVTFRCDPISEHNRLYWYRQTLGQGPEFLTYFQNEAQLEKSRLLSDRFSAERPKGSFSTLEIQRTEQGDSAMYLCASSRQGAYGNTIYFGEGSWLTVV.

The sample holds many counts of this clonotype. The chain couples TRBV11-2 to TRBJ2-7; TRBD1 aligns across 10 bases. The CDR3 contains 17 residues. The V segment lost 0 bases and the J segment 3 bases; nucleotides outside the gene matches: 8. CDR1 is SGHAT, CDR2 FQNNGV, per germline. DNA of the CDR3: TGTGCCAGCAGCTTAGATCGAACCGGGACAGGGGTCTACGAGCAGTACTTC. Its translation is CASSLDRTGTGVYEQYF.

This clonotype was recorded at least ten times. The chain couples TRBV27 to TRBJ2-3; D could derive from TRBD1 or TRBD2 (5 bases each). Germline V lookup: CDR1 MNHEY, CDR2 SMNVEV (reference sequence). The CDR3 runs to 17 residues. Trimming pared 2 bases from V and 2 bases from J, leaving 17 bases between. The CDR3 DNA follows: TGTGCCAGCAGTTTAGATTCCGGGGCCGGACTCACAGATACGCAGTATTTT. Amino acid sequence: CASSLDSGAGLTDTQYF.

This clonotype was detected many times. CDR3 in amino acids: CSARFLTEAFF. Written as DNA, the CDR3 is TGCAGTGCTAGGTTTCTGACTGAAGCTTTCTTT. This chain connects TRBV20-1 to TRBJ1-1; D remains ambiguous. V was clipped by 3 bases and J by 5 bases, with 7 bases between them. Germline V gene sequence: CDR1 DFQATT, CDR2 SNEGSKA (reference sequence). CDR3 size: 11 residues.

There are a few counts of this clonotype. The rearrangement uses TRBV9 and TRBJ2-5, with 13 bases that match TRBD2. Germline assignment: CDR1 SGDLS and CDR2 YYNGEE. This CDR3 is built from 17 residues. The ends lost 0 bases at V and 2 bases at J; junction bases unmatched: 4. The CDR3 loop is CASSVAGTSGKQETQYF. CDR3 DNA sequence: TGTGCCAGCAGCGTAGCTGGGACTAGCGGGAAACAAGAGACCCAGTACTTC.

This clonotype was detected many times. CDR3 nucleotides: TGTGCCAGCAGTGGGTCAGGACAGGGGGCCTTCTACGAGCAGTACTTC. It yields the protein CASSGSGQGAFYEQYF. The genes are TRBV2 and TRBJ2-7; 11 nucleotides align to TRBD1. From germline, CDR1 is SNHLY and CDR2 FYNNEI. The length of the CDR3 is 16 residues. Trimming removed 4 bases from V and 3 bases from J; junction bases left unmatched: 8.

The chain has TRBV12-3 or TRBV12-4 and TRBJ1-2; 9 positions match TRBD1. This CDR3 has 15 residues. The J segment lost 4 bases and the V segment lost 6 bases, leaving 9 bases of the junction unmatched. This CDR3 is CASRKPRDRAYGYTF. CDR3 coding DNA: TGTGCCAGCAGAAAACCCAGGGACAGGGCCTATGGCTACACCTTC.